Listed below are T cell receptor beta chains from one sample, sequenced in a study of blood T cell repertoires in COVID-19. Sequenced by immunoSEQ multiplex PCR; TCRdb stores in-frame clones only, minus some. The data show approximately 150,000 clones, roughly 90% seen once. Sequenced material: peripheral blood. All receptors derive from a man in his fifties or sixties with active or convalescent COVID-19. The CDR3 runs from the conserved cysteine through the conserved F or W. D genes are given only for firm matches. A clone size is listed for some rows: how often the clone was seen (once, few, many), or a class if it is expanded.

-	TRBJ2-3	TRBV6-6	-	CASSPSTDTQYF	TGTGCCAGCAGTCCTAGCACAGATACGCAGTATTTT
once	TRBJ2-7	TRBV5-1	TRBD1	CASSLSGQGHEQYF	TGCGCCAGCAGCTTGTCCGGACAGGGCCACGAGCAGTACTTC
-	TRBJ2-2	TRBV9	-	CASSVGFEGGNTGELFF	TGTGCCAGCAGCGTAGGGTTCGAGGGTGGTAACACCGGGGAGCTGTTTTTT
-	TRBJ1-2	TRBV9	-	CASSVVPGGLAPGYGYTF	TGTGCCAGCAGCGTAGTCCCGGGGGGACTCGCCCCGGGTTATGGCTACACCTTC
-	TRBJ2-2	TRBV9	TRBD2	CASNRLAGGHVGELFF	TGTGCCAGCAACCGATTAGCGGGGGGGCATGTCGGGGAGCTGTTTTTT
-	TRBJ2-7	TRBV4-1	TRBD1	CASSQSGTGGREQYF	TGCGCCAGCAGCCAATCCGGGACAGGGGGCCGCGAGCAGTACTTC
-	TRBJ2-7	TRBV5-6	-	CASSLGGDSYEQYF	TGTGCCAGCAGCTTGGGGGGAGACTCCTACGAGCAGTACTTC
-	TRBJ2-3	TRBV20-1	TRBD1	CSASDPWTGAGTDTQYF	TGCAGTGCTAGTGATCCCTGGACAGGGGCAGGCACAGATACGCAGTATTTT
-	TRBJ1-2	TRBV11-3	TRBD1	CASSTRPGQGIMYGYTF	TGTGCCAGCAGCACCCGGCCGGGACAGGGAATTATGTATGGCTACACCTTC
-	TRBJ2-1	TRBV2	TRBD2	CASTPARTRGDEQFF	TGTGCCAGCACCCCGGCCAGAACACGGGGGGATGAGCAGTTCTTC
-	TRBJ2-3	TRBV27	TRBD1	CASSIRDRDMDTQYF	TGTGCCAGCAGTATCCGGGACAGGGATATGGATACGCAGTATTTT
-	TRBJ2-5	TRBV6-2/TRBV6-3	TRBD2	CASSYASGLGETQYF	TGTGCCAGCAGTTACGCTAGCGGTTTGGGGGAGACCCAGTACTTC
-	TRBJ2-5	TRBV20-1	TRBD2	CSASTRTSGQETQYF	TGCAGTGCTAGTACTAGGACTAGCGGACAAGAGACCCAGTACTTC
-	TRBJ1-2	TRBV4-1	-	CASSQDREGIINYGYTF	TGCGCCAGCAGCCAAGATAGGGAGGGAATTATTAACTATGGCTACACCTTC
once	TRBJ2-2	TRBV10-1	TRBD2	CASSEGLAGGTGELFF	TGCGCCAGCAGTGAGGGGCTAGCGGGAGGGACCGGGGAGCTGTTTTTT
-	TRBJ2-7	TRBV5-1	-	CASRPIAGIDEQYF	TGCGCCAGCAGGCCCATTGCGGGGATCGACGAGCAGTACTTC
-	TRBJ2-5	TRBV27	-	CASSLGGRGLGETQYF	TGTGCCAGCAGTTTAGGGGGAAGGGGACTTGGGGAGACCCAGTACTTC
once	TRBJ2-5	TRBV19	TRBD1	CASSPDRGLVETQYF	TGTGCCAGTAGTCCCGACAGGGGGCTGGTCGAGACCCAGTACTTC
-	TRBJ2-3	TRBV24-1	TRBD2	CATSSGRGVRTDTQYF	TGTGCCACCAGTAGCGGGAGAGGAGTTCGGACAGATACGCAGTATTTT
-	TRBJ1-2	TRBV7-9	-	CASSLVLASVGYTF	TGTGCCAGCAGCTTAGTCTTAGCCTCCGTGGGCTACACCTTC
once	TRBJ1-1	TRBV6-5	TRBD1	CASNNGQGGTEAFF	TGTGCCAGCAACAACGGACAGGGAGGCACTGAAGCTTTCTTT
-	TRBJ2-7	TRBV7-8	TRBD1	CASSSQGAPGEQYF	TGTGCCAGCAGCAGCCAGGGGGCCCCGGGCGAGCAGTACTTC
-	TRBJ2-1	TRBV27	TRBD2	CASSLAGAPGEQFF	TGTGCCAGCAGTTTGGCGGGAGCGCCAGGTGAGCAGTTCTTC
-	TRBJ2-3	TRBV11-2	TRBD2	CASSLTSGLGTDTQYF	TGTGCCAGCAGCTTAACTAGCGGGTTGGGCACAGATACGCAGTATTTT
-	TRBJ2-7	TRBV12-5	-	CASGLAGSYEQYF	TGTGCTAGTGGTTTGGCAGGGTCCTACGAGCAGTACTTC
-	TRBJ1-2	TRBV15	TRBD1	CATSRERGTDYGYTF	TGTGCCACCAGCAGAGAAAGGGGGACAGACTATGGCTACACCTTC
once	TRBJ1-5	TRBV4-3	-	CASSQEDSSNQPQHF	TGCGCCAGCAGCCAAGAGGACAGCTCCAATCAGCCCCAGCATTTT
few	TRBJ1-5	TRBV11-2	-	CASSGSYYSNQPQHF	TGTGCCAGCAGCGGGAGCTATTATAGCAATCAGCCCCAGCATTTT
-	TRBJ2-1	TRBV2	-	CASNGYNEQFF	TGTGCCAGCAACGGTTACAATGAGCAGTTCTTC
-	TRBJ1-6	TRBV5-3	TRBD1	CARSWRTGGSDSPLHF	TGTGCCAGAAGCTGGAGGACAGGGGGCTCGGATTCACCCCTCCACTTT
-	TRBJ1-1	TRBV9	-	CASSVRSDTEAFF	TGTGCCAGCAGCGTCCGGTCGGACACTGAAGCTTTCTTT
-	TRBJ1-3	TRBV29-1	-	CSVGAREPPSGNTIYF	TGCAGCGTTGGAGCTCGGGAGCCGCCCTCTGGAAACACCATATATTTT
-	TRBJ2-3	TRBV29-1	-	CSVSTATDTQYF	TGCAGCGTATCGACTGCGACGGATACGCAGTATTTT
-	TRBJ2-3	TRBV28	-	CASSLIASGTDTQYF	TGTGCCAGCAGTTTAATAGCTAGCGGCACAGATACGCAGTATTTT
-	TRBJ2-5	TRBV5-1	-	CASSWTAQETQYF	TGCGCCAGCAGCTGGACAGCCCAAGAGACCCAGTACTTC
-	TRBJ2-6	TRBV30	-	CACSGNSGANVLTF	TGTGCCTGTTCGGGAAACTCTGGGGCCAACGTCCTGACTTTC